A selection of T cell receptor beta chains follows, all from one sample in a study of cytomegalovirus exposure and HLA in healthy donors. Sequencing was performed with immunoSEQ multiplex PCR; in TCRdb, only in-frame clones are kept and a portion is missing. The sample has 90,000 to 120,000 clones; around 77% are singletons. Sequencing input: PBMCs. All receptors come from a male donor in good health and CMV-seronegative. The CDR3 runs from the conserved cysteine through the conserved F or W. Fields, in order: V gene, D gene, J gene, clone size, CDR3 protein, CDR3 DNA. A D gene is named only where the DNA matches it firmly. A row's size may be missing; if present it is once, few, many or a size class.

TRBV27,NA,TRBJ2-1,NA,CASSSDNEQFF,TGTGCCAGCAGTTCGGACAATGAGCAGTTCTTC
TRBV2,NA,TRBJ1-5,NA,CASTPRGNQPQHF,TGTGCCAGCACCCCACGCGGCAATCAGCCCCAGCATTTT
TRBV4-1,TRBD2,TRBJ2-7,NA,CASSHDAPSGSYEQYF,TGCGCCAGCAGCCACGATGCGCCTAGCGGGAGCTACGAGCAGTACTTC
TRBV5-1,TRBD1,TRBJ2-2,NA,CASSKGQGDTGELFF,TGCGCCAGCAGCAAGGGACAGGGGGATACCGGGGAGCTGTTTTTT
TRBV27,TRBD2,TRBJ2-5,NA,CASSTLAGAQETQYF,TGTGCCAGCAGTACCCTAGCGGGGGCCCAAGAGACCCAGTACTTC
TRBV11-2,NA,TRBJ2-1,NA,CASSLVRGSYNEQFF,TGTGCCAGCAGCTTAGTACGGGGCTCCTACAATGAGCAGTTCTTC
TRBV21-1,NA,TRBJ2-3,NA,CASSPGTSGSPSSTDTQYF,TGTGCCAGCAGTCCGGGGACTAGCGGATCCCCCTCTAGCACAGATACGCAGTATTTT
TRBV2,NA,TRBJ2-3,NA,CASSGGNTDTQYF,TGTGCCAGCAGTGGCGGAAACACAGATACGCAGTATTTT
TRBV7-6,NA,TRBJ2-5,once,CASSRTAQETQYF,TGTGCCAGCAGCCGGACAGCCCAAGAGACCCAGTACTTC
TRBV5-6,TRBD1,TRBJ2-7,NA,CASSRFRDRVYEQYF,TGTGCCAGCAGCCGTTTCCGGGACAGGGTTTACGAGCAGTACTTC
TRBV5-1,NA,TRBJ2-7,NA,CASSSRGSYGQYF,TGCGCCAGCAGCTCGAGAGGAAGCTACGGGCAGTACTTC
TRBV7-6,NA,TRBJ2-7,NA,CASSITGNEQYF,TGTGCCAGCAGCATAACAGGGAACGAGCAGTACTTC
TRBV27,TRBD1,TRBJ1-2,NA,CASSIGTAYGYTF,TGTGCCAGCAGTATAGGGACAGCCTATGGCTACACCTTC
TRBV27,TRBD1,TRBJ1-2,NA,CASRDRGRDSDGYTF,TGTGCCAGCAGGGACAGGGGGCGGGATAGTGATGGCTACACCTTC
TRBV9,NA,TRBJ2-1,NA,CASSQLAGEQFF,TGTGCCAGCAGCCAACTAGCCGGTGAGCAGTTCTTC
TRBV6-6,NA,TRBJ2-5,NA,CASSYSTQGKETQYF,TGTGCCAGCAGTTACTCGACGCAGGGAAAAGAGACCCAGTACTTC
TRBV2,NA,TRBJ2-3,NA,CASSVTEDTQYF,TGTGCCAGCAGCGTGACAGAAGATACGCAGTATTTT
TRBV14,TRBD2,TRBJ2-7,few,CASSPLGTSASYEQYF,TGTGCCAGCAGCCCCCTCGGGACTAGCGCCTCCTACGAGCAGTACTTC
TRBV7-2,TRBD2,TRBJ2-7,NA,CASSLGSSGSSYEQYF,TGTGCCAGCAGCTTAGGATCTAGCGGGAGTTCCTACGAGCAGTACTTC
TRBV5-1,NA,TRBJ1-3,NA,CASSIDGGLLSSGNTIYF,TGCGCCAGCAGCATAGATGGGGGCCTCTTGAGCTCTGGAAACACCATATATTTT
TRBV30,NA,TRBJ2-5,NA,CAWSVAAVGTETQYF,TGTGCCTGGAGTGTGGCGGCGGTTGGAACAGAGACCCAGTACTTC
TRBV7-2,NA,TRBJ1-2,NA,CASSPAPGTNYGYTF,TGTGCCAGCAGCCCCGCCCCCGGGACAAACTATGGCTACACCTTC
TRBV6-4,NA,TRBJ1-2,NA,CASSDSGGVSHYGYTF,TGTGCCAGCAGTGACTCGGGAGGGGTAAGCCACTATGGCTACACCTTC
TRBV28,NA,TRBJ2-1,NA,CASSLANKQFF,TGTGCCAGCAGTTTGGCCAATAAGCAGTTCTTC
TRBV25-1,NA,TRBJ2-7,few,CASRPTGSYEQYF,TGTGCCAGCAGGCCTACAGGGTCCTACGAGCAGTACTTC
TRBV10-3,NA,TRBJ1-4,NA,CAISGGGLSLSDNEKLFF,TGTGCCATCAGTGGAGGAGGCCTGAGTTTGTCCGATAATGAAAAACTGTTTTTT
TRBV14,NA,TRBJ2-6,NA,CASSQQGGPGANVLTF,TGTGCCAGCAGCCAACAGGGGGGTCCTGGGGCCAACGTCCTGACTTTC
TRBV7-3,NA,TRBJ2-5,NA,CARARGTADQETQYF,TGTGCCAGAGCTCGCGGGACTGCAGACCAAGAGACCCAGTACTTC
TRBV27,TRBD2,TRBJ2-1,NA,CASSRLAGGNEQFF,TGTGCCAGCAGCCGACTAGCGGGAGGTAATGAGCAGTTCTTC
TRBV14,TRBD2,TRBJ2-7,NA,CASSQDPLGTSIGYEQYF,TGTGCCAGCAGCCAAGACCCTCTTGGGACTAGCATTGGTTACGAGCAGTACTTC
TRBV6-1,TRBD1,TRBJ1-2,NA,CAVQPGQGSVGYTF,TGTGCCGTACAACCGGGACAGGGTAGTGTTGGCTACACCTTC
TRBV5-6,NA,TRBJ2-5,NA,CASSLPGQETQYF,TGTGCCAGCAGCTTGCCAGGGCAAGAGACCCAGTACTTC
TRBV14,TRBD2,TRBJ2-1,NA,CASSHLAGSYNEQFF,TGTGCCAGCAGCCACTTAGCGGGCTCCTACAATGAGCAGTTCTTC
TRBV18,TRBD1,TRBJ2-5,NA,CASSRRDSFFSPGDQYF,TGTGCCAGCTCACGTCGGGACAGTTTTTTTTCCCCGGGCGACCAGTACTTC
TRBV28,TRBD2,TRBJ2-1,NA,CASTVSGRENEQFF,TGTGCCAGCACCGTTAGCGGGAGGGAAAATGAGCAGTTCTTC
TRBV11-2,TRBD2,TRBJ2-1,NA,CASSFGAGRSYNEQFF,TGTGCCAGCAGCTTTGGAGCGGGACGATCCTACAATGAGCAGTTCTTC
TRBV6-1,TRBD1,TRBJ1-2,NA,CASSEQGGLQGGYTF,TGTGCCAGCAGTGAACAGGGGGGACTTCAAGGGGGCTACACCTTC
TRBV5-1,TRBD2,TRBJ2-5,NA,CASSGGLAGGQETQYF,TGCGCCAGCAGCGGAGGACTAGCGGGAGGGCAAGAGACCCAGTACTTC
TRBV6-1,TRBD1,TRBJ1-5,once,CASSGATDRVSNQPQHF,TGTGCCAGCAGTGGGGCTACAGACAGGGTTAGCAATCAGCCCCAGCATTTT
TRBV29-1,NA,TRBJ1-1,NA,CSVETPGAFF,TGCAGCGTTGAAACACCTGGAGCTTTCTTT
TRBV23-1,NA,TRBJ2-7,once,CASSHPLGYEQYF,TGCGCCAGCAGTCACCCCCTCGGGTACGAGCAGTACTTC
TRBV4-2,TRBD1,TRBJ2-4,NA,CASRTGQGANIQYF,TGTGCCAGCAGAACTGGACAGGGGGCAAACATTCAGTACTTC
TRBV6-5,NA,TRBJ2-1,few,CASRRQGFGNEQFF,TGTGCCAGCAGGCGGCAGGGATTTGGCAATGAGCAGTTCTTC
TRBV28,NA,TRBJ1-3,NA,CASSSGGARGNTIYF,TGTGCCAGCAGTTCGGGAGGAGCGAGGGGAAACACCATATATTTT
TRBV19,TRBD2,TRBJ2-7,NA,CASRLAGSHEQCF,TGTGCCAGTCGACTAGCGGGATCCCACGAGCAGTGCTTC
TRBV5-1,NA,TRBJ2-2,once,CASSLLGPPNTGELFF,TGCGCCAGCAGCTTGTTGGGCCCCCCGAACACCGGGGAGCTGTTTTTT
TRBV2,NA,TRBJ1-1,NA,CASSRQWNTEAFF,TGTGCCAGCAGTCGACAGTGGAACACTGAAGCTTTCTTT